The text below deals with one T cell receptor beta chain. The antigen is unknown. This sample stems from a study of cytomegalovirus exposure and HLA in healthy donors. General study points: The records held CMV serostatus as the only immune exposure information. As was reported, the classifier diagnosed cytomegalovirus status with high specificity and sensitivity. What a later analysis showed was that several of the most significant clusters appeared linked to common viral pathogens.

PCR involved 60 Vbeta and 13 Jbeta primers. The data were produced by immunoSEQ multiplex PCR, yet TCRdb's version contains in-frame clones alone and is incomplete. The sample holds 90,000 to 150,000 clones, 15% to 19% seen once. Trimming at V came to 3 bases and at J to 3 bases, leaving 2 bases not matched to a gene. Germline lookup yields CDR1 LNHDA and CDR2 SQIVND (reference sequence). This CDR3 has 15 residues. The chain recombines TRBV19 with TRBJ2-1; 10 nucleotides agree with TRBD2. This sequence was found in a woman between 18 and 29 years old in good health and CMV-seronegative. Sequenced material: PBMCs. Here the CDR3 reads CASSIPSGGYNEQFF. The CDR3 DNA follows: TGTGCCAGTAGTATCCCTAGCGGGGGCTACAATGAGCAGTTCTTC.